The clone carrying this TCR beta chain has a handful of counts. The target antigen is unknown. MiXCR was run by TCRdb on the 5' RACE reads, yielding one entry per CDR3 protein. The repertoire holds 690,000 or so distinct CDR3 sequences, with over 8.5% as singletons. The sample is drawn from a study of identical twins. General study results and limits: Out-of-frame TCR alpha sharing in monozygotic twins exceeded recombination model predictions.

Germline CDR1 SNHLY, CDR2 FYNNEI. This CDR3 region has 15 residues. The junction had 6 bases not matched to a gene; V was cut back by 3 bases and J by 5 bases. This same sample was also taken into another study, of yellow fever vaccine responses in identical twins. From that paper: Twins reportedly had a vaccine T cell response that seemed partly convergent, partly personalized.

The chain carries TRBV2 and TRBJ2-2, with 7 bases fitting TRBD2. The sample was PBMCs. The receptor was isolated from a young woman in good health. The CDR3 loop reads CASSDTGGGTGELFF. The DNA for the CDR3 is TGTGCCAGCAGTGATACGGGGGGTGGAACCGGGGAGCTGTTTTTT.